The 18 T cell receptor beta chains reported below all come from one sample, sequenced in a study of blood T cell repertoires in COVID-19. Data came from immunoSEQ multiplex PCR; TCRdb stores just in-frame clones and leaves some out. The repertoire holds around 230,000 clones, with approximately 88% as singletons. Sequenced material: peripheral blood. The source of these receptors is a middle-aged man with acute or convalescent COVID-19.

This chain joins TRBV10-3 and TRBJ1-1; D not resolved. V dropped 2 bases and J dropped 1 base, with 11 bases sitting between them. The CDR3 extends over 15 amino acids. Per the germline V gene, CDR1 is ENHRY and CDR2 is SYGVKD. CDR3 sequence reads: CAISEPRAGNTEAFF. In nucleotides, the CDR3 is TGTGCCATCAGTGAGCCGAGGGCAGGGAACACTGAAGCTTTCTTT.

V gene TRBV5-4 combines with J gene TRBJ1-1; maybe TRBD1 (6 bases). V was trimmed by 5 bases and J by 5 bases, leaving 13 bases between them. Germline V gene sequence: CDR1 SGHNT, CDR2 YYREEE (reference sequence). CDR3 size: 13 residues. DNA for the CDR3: TGTGCCAGCAGTCCCCCTACAGGGACTGAAGCTTTCTTT. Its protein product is CASSPPTGTEAFF.

The CDR3 sequence is CASSEIPGLADEQFF. DNA for the CDR3: TGTGCCAGCAGCGAAATCCCGGGACTAGCGGATGAGCAGTTCTTC. The genes are TRBV9 and TRBJ2-1; 11 bases align to TRBD2. The V gene's germline CDR1 is SGDLS and CDR2 YYNGEE. Germline trimming cut 3 bases from V and 8 bases from J; bases unmatched to any gene: 7. This CDR3 is 15 amino acids long.

The CDR3 DNA sequence: TGTGCCTGGAGCGCGACGGGTCCCGGGGAGCTGTTTTTT. This codes for CAWSATGPGELFF. V is TRBV30 and J is TRBJ2-2; the D is unclear. CDR1 GTSNPN and CDR2 SVGIG come from the germline V gene (reference sequence). This CDR3 region has 13 residues. Trimming cost V 3 bases and J 6 bases, with 11 bases left between them.

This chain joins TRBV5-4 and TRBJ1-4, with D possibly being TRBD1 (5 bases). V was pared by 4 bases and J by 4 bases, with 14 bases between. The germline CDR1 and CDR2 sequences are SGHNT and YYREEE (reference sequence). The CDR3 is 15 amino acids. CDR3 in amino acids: CASSLYGTGNEKLFF. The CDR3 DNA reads TGTGCCAGCAGCCTATACGGGACTGGTAATGAAAAACTGTTTTTT.

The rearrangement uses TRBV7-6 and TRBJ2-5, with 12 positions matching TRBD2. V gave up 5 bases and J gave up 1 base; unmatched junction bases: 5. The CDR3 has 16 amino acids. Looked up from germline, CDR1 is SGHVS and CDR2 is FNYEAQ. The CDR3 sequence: CASSDLAGGGQETQYF. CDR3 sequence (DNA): TGTGCCAGCAGCGATCTAGCGGGAGGGGGCCAAGAGACCCAGTACTTC.

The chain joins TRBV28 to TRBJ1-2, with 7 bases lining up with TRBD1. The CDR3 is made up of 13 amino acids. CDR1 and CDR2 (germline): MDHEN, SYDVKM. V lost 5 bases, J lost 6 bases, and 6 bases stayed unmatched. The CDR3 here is CASSITGQNGYTF. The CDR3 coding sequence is TGTGCCAGCAGTATCACGGGACAGAATGGCTACACCTTC.

The CDR3 loop is CASSPGLPYEQYF. The CDR3 bases are TGTGCCAGCAGTCCGGGACTACCTTACGAGCAGTACTTC. This sequence joins TRBV2 and TRBJ2-7, with 7 bases aligning to TRBD2. Germline V gene data show CDR1 as SNHLY and CDR2 as FYNNEI. Trimming removed 5 bases from V and 4 bases from J; junction bases left unmatched: 5. The CDR3 is 13 residues long.

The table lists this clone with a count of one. The CDR3 DNA is TGTGCCTGGAGTATGACAGGGGGACTTGGAGGTGGCTACACCTTC. Translated, it gives CAWSMTGGLGGGYTF. The chain has TRBV30 and TRBJ1-2; TRBD1 matches at 9 bases. There are 15 residues in the CDR3. Germline assignment: CDR1 GTSNPN and CDR2 SVGIG (reference sequence). V lost 2 bases and J lost 7; bases outside the gene matches: 11.

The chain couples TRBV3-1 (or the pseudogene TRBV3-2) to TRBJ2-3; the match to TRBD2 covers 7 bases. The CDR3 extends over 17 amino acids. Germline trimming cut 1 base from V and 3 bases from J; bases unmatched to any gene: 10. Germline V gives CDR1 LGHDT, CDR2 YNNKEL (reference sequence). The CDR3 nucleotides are TGTGCCAGCAGCCAAGTTCCCCCGGGAGGAGTAACAGATACGCAGTATTTT. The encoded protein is CASSQVPPGGVTDTQYF.

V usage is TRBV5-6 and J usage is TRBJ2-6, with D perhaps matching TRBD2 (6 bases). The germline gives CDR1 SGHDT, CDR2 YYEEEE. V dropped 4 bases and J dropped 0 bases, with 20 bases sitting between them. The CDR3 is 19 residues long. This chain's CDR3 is CASSLLRASADSGANVLTF. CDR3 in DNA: TGTGCCAGCAGCCTCTTGAGGGCTAGCGCGGACTCTGGGGCCAACGTCCTGACTTTC. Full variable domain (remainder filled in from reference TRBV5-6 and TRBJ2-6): DAGVTQSPTHLIKTRGQQVTLRCSPKSGHDTVSWYQQALGQGPQFIFQYYEEEERQRGNFPDRFSGHQFPNYSSELNVNALLLGDSALYLCASSLLRASADSGANVLTFGAGSRLTVL.

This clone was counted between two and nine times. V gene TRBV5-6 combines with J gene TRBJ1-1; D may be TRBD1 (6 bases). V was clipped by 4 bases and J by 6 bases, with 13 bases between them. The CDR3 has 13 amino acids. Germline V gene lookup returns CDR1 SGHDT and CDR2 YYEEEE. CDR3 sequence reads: CASSVDRYAEAFF. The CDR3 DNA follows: TGTGCCAGCAGCGTCGACAGGTACGCTGAAGCTTTCTTT.

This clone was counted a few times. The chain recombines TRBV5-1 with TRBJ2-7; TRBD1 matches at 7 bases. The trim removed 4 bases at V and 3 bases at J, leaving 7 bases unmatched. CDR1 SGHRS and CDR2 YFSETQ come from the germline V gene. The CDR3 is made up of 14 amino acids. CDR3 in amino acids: CASSPGQIYYEQYF. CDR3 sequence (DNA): TGCGCCAGCAGCCCGGGACAGATATACTACGAGCAGTACTTC.

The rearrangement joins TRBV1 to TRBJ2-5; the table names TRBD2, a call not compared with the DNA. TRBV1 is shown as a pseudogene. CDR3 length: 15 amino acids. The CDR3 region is CTSSLLSGSRETQYF. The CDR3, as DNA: TGCACCAGCAGCTTACTTAGCGGGAGTAGAGAGACCCAGTACTTC.

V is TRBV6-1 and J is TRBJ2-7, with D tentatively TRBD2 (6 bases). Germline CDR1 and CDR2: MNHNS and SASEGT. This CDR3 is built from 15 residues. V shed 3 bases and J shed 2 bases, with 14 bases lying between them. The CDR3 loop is CASSDAAGSAYEQYF. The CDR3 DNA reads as TGTGCCAGCAGTGATGCGGCGGGATCCGCCTACGAGCAGTACTTC.

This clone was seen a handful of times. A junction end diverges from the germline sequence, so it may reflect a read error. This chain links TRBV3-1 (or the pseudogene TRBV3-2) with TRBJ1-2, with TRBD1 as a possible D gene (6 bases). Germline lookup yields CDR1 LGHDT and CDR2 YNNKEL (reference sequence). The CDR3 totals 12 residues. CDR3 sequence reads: CASSQRGRTNAF. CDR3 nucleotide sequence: TGTGCCAGCAGCCAAAGGGGGAGAACGAACGCCTTC.

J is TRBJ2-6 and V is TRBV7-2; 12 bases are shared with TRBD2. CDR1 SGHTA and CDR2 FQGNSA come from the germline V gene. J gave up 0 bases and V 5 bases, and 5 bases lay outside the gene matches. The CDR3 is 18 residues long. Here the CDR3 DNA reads TGTGCCAGCAGCCCCGGACTAGCGGGAAGCTCTGGGGCCAACGTCCTGACTTTC. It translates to CASSPGLAGSSGANVLTF.

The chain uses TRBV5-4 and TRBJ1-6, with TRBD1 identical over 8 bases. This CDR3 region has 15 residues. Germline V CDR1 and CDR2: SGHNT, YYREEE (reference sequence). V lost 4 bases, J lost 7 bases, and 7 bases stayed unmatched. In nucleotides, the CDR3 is TGTGCCAGCAGCCCTTGGACAGGGAGAAATTCACCCCTCCACTTT. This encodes CASSPWTGRNSPLHF.